This entry is about one T cell receptor beta chain. Its antigen is still unknown. Produced via immunoSEQ multiplex PCR; TCRdb's table is partial and in-frame only. This sample carries 25,000 to 35,000 clones, approximately 91% of them seen once, and the ten largest clones take about 2.9%. The source of the sample is a study of T cells in localized non-small cell lung cancer. General study findings and limits: The greatest T cell clonality was found in uninvolved adjacent lung (higher than in tumor).

Germline CDR1 SGHTA, CDR2 FQGNSA. This CDR3 is built from 15 residues. V was clipped by 5 bases and J by 4 bases, with 17 bases between them. Sequences were derived from peripheral blood, sampled before any cancer treatment. This chain joins TRBV7-2 and TRBJ1-2; the D gene is possibly TRBD1 (5 bases). This receptor was obtained from an older female donor with stage I lung adenocarcinoma. This CDR3 is CASSHLDGTGYGYTF. CDR3 nucleotides: TGTGCCAGCAGCCACTTGGACGGGACGGGCTATGGCTACACCTTC.